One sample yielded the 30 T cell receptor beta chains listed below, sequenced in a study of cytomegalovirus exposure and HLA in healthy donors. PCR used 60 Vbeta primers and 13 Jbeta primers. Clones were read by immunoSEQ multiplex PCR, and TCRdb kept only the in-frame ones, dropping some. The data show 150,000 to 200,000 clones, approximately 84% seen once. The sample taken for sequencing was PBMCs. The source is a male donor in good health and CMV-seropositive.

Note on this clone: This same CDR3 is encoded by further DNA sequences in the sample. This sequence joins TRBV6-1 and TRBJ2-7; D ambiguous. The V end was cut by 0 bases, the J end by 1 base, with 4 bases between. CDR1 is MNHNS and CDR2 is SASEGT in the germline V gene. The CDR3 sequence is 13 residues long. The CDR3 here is CASSEAQSYEQYF. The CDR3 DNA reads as TGTGCCAGCAGTGAAGCGCAGTCCTACGAGCAGTACTTC.

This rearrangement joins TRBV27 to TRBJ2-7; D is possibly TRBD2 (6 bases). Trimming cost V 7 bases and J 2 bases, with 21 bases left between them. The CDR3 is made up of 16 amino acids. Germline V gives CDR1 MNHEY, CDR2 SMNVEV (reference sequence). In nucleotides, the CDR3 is TGTGCCAGCAACCCCGCGGGTGGTAGCGGAACCTACGAGCAGTACTTC. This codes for CASNPAGGSGTYEQYF.

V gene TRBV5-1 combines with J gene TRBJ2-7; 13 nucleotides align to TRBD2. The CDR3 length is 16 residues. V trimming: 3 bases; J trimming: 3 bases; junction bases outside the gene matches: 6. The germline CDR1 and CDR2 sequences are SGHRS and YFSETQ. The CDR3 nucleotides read TGCGCCAGCAGCTGGACGACTAGCGGGAGGATCTACGAGCAGTACTTC. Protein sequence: CASSWTTSGRIYEQYF. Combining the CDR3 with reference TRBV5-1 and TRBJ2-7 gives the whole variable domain KAGVTQTPRYLIKTRGQQVTLSCSPISGHRSVSWYQQTPGQGLQFLFEYFSETQRNKGNFPGRFSGRQFSNSRSEMNVSTLELGDSALYLCASSWTTSGRIYEQYFGPGTRLTVT.

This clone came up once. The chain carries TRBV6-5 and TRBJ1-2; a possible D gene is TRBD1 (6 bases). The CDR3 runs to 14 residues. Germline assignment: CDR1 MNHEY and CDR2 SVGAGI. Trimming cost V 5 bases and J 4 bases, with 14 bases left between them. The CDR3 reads CASSTRGLGYGYTF. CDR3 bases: TGTGCCAGCAGTACCAGGGGTCTAGGCTATGGCTACACCTTC.

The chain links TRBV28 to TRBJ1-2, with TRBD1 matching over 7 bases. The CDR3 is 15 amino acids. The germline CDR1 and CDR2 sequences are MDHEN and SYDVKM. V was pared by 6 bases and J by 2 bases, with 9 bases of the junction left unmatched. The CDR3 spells CASRPPDRPNYGYTF. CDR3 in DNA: TGTGCCAGCAGACCACCGGACAGGCCAAACTATGGCTACACCTTC.

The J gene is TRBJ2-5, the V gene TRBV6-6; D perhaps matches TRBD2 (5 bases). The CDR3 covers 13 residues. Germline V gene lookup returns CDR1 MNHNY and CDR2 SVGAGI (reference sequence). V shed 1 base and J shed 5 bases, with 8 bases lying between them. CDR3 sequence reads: CASSYWESETQYF. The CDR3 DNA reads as TGTGCCAGCAGTTACTGGGAGTCGGAGACCCAGTACTTC.

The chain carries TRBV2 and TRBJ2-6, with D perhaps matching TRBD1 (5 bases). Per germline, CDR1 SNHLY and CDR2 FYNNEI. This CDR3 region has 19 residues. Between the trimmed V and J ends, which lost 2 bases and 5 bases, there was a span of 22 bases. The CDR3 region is CASSERGQANTLWANVLTF. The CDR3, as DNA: TGTGCCAGCAGTGAAAGGGGCCAGGCTAATACCCTCTGGGCCAACGTCCTGACTTTC.

CDR3 residues: CASREGLSNQPQHF. DNA for the CDR3: TGTGCCAGCAGGGAGGGCCTTAGCAATCAGCCCCAGCATTTT. The chain carries TRBV6-5 and TRBJ1-5, with D hard to call. Trimming shortened V by 6 bases and J by 0 bases, and 9 bases separated the two germline ends. The CDR3 is made up of 14 amino acids. From germline, CDR1 is MNHEY and CDR2 SVGAGI.

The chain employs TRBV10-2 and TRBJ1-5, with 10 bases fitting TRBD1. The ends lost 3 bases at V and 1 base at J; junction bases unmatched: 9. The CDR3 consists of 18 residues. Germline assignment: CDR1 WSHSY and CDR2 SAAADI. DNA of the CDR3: TGCGCCAGCAGTGATGACAGGGGGCCAGAGGGAAGCAATCAGCCCCAGCATTTT. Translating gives CASSDDRGPEGSNQPQHF.

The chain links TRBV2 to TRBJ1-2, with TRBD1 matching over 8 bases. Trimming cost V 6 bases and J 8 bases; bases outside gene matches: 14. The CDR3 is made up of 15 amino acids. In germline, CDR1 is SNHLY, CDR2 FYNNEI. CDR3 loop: CASSDTGGEMVGYTF. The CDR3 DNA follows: TGTGCCAGCAGCGACACAGGGGGAGAAATGGTGGGCTACACCTTC.

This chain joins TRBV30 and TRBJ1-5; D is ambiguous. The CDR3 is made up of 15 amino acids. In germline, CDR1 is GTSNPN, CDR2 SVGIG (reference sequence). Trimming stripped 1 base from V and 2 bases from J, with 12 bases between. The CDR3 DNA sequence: TGTGCCTGGAGTGCCCACAGAGTCGGCAATCAGCCCCAGCATTTT. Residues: CAWSAHRVGNQPQHF.

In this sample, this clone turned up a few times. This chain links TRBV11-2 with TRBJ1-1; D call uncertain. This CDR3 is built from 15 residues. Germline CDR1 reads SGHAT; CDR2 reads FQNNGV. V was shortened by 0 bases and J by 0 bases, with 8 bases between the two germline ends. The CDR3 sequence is CASSLEQHMNTEAFF. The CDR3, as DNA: TGTGCCAGCAGCTTAGAACAGCACATGAACACTGAAGCTTTCTTT.

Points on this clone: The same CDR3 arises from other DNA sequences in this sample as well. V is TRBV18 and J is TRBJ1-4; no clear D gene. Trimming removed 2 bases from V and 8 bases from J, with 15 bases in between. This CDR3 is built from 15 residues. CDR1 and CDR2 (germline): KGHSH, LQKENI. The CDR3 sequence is CASSPGRGGNEKLFF. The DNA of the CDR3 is TGTGCCAGCTCACCAGGCCGGGGAGGCAACGAAAAACTGTTTTTT.

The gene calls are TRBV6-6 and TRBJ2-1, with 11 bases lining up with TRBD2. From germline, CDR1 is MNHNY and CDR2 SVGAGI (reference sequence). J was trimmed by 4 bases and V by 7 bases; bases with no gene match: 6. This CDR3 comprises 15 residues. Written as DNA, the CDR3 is TGTGCCAGCACCATTGGGACTAGCGGATACAATGAGCAGTTCTTC. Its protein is CASTIGTSGYNEQFF.

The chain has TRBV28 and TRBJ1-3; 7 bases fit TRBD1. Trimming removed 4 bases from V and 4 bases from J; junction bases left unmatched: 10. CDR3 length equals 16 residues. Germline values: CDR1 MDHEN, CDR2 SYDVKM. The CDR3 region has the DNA TGTGCCAGCAGTTGGGAAAAGGGGGCGGGAGGAAACACCATATATTTT. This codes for CASSWEKGAGGNTIYF.

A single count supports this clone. Here the CDR3 reads CASSLRLAGVVQFF. CDR3 bases: TGCGCCAGCAGCTTAAGACTAGCGGGAGTTGTTCAGTTCTTC. V usage is TRBV5-1 and J usage is TRBJ2-1; 12 bases fit TRBD2. Germline values: CDR1 SGHRS, CDR2 YFSETQ. This CDR3 has 14 amino acids. After removal of 2 bases from V and 13 bases from J, the junction contained 7 bases not matched to a gene.

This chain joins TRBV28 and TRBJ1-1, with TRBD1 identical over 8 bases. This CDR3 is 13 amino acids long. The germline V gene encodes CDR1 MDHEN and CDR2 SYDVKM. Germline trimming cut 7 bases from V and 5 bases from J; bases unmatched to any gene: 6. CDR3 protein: CASTYRGRTEAFF. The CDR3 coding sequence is TGTGCCAGCACCTACAGGGGGAGGACTGAAGCTTTCTTT.

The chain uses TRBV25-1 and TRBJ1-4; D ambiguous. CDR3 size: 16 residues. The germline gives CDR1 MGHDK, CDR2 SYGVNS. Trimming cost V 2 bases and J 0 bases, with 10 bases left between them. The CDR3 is CASSESPQTTNEKLFF. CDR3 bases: TGTGCCAGCAGTGAAAGCCCCCAAACAACTAATGAAAAACTGTTTTTT.

CDR3 sequence (DNA): TGCGCCAGCAGCTTGGACGGTCACTACGAGCAGTACTTC. It is translated as CASSLDGHYEQYF. The chain joins TRBV5-1 to TRBJ2-7; no clear D. Trimming left V 0 bases short and J 3 bases short, with 7 bases between. This CDR3 spans 13 amino acids. Germline-derived CDR1 and CDR2 are SGHRS and YFSETQ.

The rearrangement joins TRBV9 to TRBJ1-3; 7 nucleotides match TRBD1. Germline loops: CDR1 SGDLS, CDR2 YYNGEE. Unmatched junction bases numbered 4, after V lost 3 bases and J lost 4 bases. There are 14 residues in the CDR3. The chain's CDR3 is CASSARDRGNTIYF. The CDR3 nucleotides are TGTGCCAGCAGCGCACGGGACAGAGGAAACACCATATATTTT.

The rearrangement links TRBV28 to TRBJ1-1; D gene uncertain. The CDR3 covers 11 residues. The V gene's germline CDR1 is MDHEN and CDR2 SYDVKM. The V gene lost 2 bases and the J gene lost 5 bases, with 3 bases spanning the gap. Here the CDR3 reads CASSLQTEAFF. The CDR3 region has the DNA TGTGCCAGCAGTTTACAGACTGAAGCTTTCTTT.

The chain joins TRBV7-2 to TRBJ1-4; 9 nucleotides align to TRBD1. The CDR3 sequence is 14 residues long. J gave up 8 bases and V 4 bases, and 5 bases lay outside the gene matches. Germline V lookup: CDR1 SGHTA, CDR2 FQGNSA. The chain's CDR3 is CASSSQGAVEKLFF. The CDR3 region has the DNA TGTGCCAGCAGCTCACAGGGGGCCGTCGAAAAACTGTTTTTT.

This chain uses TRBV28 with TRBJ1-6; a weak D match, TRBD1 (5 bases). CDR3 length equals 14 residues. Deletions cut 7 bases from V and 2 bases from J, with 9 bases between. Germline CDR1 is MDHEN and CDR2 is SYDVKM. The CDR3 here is CASISTAYNSPLHF. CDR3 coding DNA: TGTGCCAGCATCTCGACAGCCTATAATTCACCCCTCCACTTT.

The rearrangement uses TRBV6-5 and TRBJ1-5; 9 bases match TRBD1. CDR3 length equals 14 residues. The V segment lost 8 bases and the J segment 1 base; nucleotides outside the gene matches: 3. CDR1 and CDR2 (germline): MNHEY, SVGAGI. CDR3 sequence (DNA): TGTGCCAGCCGGGACAGGGCGAGCAATCAGCCCCAGCATTTT. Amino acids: CASRDRASNQPQHF.

The chain's CDR3 is CASSLGDEGEQYF. The CDR3, as DNA: TGTGCCAGCAGCTTAGGGGATGAGGGCGAGCAGTACTTC. The chain is built from TRBV11-3 and TRBJ2-7; tentatively, D is TRBD2 (5 bases). The CDR3 totals 13 residues. The V gene lost 1 base and the J gene lost 6 bases, with 10 bases spanning the gap. Germline assignment: CDR1 SGHNT and CDR2 YENEEA.

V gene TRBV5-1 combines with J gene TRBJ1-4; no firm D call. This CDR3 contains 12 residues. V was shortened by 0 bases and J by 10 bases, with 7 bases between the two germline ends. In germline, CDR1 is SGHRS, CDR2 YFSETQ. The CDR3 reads CASSLGQGKLFF. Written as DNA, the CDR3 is TGCGCCAGCAGCTTGGGACAAGGAAAACTGTTTTTT. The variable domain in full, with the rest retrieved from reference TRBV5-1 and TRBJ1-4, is KAGVTQTPRYLIKTRGQQVTLSCSPISGHRSVSWYQQTPGQGLQFLFEYFSETQRNKGNFPGRFSGRQFSNSRSEMNVSTLELGDSALYLCASSLGQGKLFFGSGTQLSVL.

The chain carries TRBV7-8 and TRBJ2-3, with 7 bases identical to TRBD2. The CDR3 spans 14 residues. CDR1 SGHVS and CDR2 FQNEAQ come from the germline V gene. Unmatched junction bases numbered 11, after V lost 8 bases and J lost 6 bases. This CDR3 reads CASGRRLATDTQYF. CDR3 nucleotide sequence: TGTGCCAGCGGTAGGAGACTAGCAACCGATACGCAGTATTTT.

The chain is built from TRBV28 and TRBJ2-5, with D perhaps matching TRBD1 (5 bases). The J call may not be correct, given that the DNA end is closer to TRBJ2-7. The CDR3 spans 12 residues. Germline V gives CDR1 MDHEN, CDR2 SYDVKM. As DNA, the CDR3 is TGTGCCAGCAGTCAGGGCTACTACGAGCAGTACTTC. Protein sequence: CASSQGYYEQYF.

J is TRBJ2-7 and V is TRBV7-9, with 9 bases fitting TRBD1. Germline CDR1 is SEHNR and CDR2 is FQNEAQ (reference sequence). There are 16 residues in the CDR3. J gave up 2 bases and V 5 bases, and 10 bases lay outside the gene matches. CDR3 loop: CASSRPGQGTAYEQYF. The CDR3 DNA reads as TGTGCCAGCAGCCGTCCGGGACAGGGAACCGCCTACGAGCAGTACTTC.

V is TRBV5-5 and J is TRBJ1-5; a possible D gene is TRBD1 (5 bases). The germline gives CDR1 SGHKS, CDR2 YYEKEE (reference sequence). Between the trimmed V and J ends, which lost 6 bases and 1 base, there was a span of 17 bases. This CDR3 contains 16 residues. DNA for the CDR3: TGTGCCAGCACCCTTGGGGCAGGTGGGAGCAATCAGCCCCAGCATTTT. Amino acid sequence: CASTLGAGGSNQPQHF.